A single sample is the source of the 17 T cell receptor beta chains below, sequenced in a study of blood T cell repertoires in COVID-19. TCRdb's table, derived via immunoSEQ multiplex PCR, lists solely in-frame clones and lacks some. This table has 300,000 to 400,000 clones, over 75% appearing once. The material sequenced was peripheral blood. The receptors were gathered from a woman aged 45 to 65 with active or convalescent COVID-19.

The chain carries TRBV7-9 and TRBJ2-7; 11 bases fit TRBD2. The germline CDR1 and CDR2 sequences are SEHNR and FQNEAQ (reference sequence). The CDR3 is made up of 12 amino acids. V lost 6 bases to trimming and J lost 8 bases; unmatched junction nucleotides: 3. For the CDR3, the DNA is TGTGCCAGCAGTCCGACTAGCGGGAAGCAGTACTTC. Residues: CASSPTSGKQYF. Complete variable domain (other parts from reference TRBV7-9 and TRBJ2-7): DTGVSQNPRHKITKRGQNVTFRCDPISEHNRLYWYRQTLGQGPEFLTYFQNEAQLEKSRLLSDRFSAERPKGSFSTLEIQRTEQGDSAMYLCASSPTSGKQYFGPGTRLTVT.

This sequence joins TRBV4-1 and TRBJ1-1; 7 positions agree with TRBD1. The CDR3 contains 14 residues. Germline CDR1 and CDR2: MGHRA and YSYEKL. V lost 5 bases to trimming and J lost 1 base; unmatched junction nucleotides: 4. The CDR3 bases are TGCGCCAGCAGCTACGACAGGGCGAACACTGAAGCTTTCTTT. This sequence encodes CASSYDRANTEAFF.

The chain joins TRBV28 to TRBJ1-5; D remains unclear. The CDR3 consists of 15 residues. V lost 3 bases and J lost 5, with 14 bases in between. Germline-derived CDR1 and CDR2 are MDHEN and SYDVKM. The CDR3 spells CASSFEARGDQPQHF. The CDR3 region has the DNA TGTGCCAGCAGTTTCGAGGCGCGGGGTGATCAGCCCCAGCATTTT.

This chain's CDR3 is CASTASYNEQFF. In nucleotides, the CDR3 is TGTGCCAGCACGGCTAGCTACAATGAGCAGTTCTTC. The chain couples TRBV2 to TRBJ2-1; D unresolved. Germline CDR1 reads SNHLY; CDR2 reads FYNNEI. V lost 7 bases, J lost 3 bases, and 7 bases lay in between. The CDR3 consists of 12 residues.

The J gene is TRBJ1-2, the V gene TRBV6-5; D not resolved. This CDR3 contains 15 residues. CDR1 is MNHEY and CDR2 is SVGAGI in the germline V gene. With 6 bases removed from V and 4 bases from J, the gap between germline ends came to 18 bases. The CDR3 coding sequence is TGTGCCAGCAGAATGAACCAGTTGGGAGGCTATGGCTACACCTTC. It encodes CASRMNQLGGYGYTF.

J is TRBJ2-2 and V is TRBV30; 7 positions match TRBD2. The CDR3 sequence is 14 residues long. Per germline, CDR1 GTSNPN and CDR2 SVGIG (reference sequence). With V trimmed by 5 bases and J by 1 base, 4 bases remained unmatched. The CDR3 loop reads CAWGSGMNTGELFF. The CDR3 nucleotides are TGTGCCTGGGGAAGCGGGATGAACACCGGGGAGCTGTTTTTT.

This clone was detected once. CDR3 sequence: CASSLLGLAQEEQFF. For the CDR3, the DNA is TGTGCCAGCAGCTTGCTGGGACTAGCGCAGGAGGAGCAGTTCTTC. The V gene is TRBV5-4, the J gene TRBJ2-1; 10 positions agree with TRBD2. This CDR3 has 15 residues. The J segment lost 10 bases and the V segment lost 1 base, leaving 8 bases of the junction unmatched. CDR1 and CDR2 (germline): SGHNT, YYREEE (reference sequence).

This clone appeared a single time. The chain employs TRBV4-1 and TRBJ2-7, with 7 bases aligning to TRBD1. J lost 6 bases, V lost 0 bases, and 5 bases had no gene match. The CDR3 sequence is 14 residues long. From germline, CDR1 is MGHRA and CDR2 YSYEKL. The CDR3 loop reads CASSQERQGSEQYF. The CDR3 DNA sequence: TGCGCCAGCAGCCAAGAACGACAGGGCTCCGAGCAGTACTTC.

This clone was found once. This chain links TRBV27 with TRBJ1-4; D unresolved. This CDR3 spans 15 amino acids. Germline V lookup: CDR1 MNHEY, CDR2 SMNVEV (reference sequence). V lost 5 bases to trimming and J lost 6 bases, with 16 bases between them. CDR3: CASSERGRKDEKLFF. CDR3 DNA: TGTGCCAGCAGTGAACGAGGGCGGAAAGATGAAAAACTGTTTTTT.

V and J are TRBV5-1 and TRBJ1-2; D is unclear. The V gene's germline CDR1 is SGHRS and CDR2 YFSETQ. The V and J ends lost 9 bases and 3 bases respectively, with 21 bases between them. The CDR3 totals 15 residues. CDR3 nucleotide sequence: TGCGCCACCGGGCGCGGGGATTCGGTGGACTATGGCTACACCTTC. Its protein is CATGRGDSVDYGYTF. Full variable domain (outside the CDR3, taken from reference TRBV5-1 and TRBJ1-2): KAGVTQTPRYLIKTRGQQVTLSCSPISGHRSVSWYQQTPGQGLQFLFEYFSETQRNKGNFPGRFSGRQFSNSRSEMNVSTLELGDSALYLCATGRGDSVDYGYTFGSGTRLTVV.

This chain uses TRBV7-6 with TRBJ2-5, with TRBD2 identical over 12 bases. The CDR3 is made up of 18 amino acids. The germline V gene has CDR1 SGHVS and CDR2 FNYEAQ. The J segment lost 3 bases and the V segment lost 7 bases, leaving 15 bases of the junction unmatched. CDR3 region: CASTLLPRASGGEETQYF. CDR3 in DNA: TGTGCCAGCACCCTTCTACCTCGGGCTAGCGGGGGGGAAGAGACCCAGTACTTC.

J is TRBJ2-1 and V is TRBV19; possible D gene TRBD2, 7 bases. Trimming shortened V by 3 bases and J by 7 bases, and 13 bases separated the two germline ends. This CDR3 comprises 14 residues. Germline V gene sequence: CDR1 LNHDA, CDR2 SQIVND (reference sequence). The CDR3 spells CASSIGGAQNEQFF. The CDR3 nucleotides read TGTGCCAGTAGTATTGGGGGGGCGCAGAATGAGCAGTTCTTC.

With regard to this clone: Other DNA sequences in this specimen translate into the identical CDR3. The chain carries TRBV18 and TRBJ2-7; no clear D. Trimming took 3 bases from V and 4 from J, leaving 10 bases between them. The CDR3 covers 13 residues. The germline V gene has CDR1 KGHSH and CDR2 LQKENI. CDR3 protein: CASSPSNSYEQYF. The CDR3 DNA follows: TGTGCCAGCTCACCTTCTAACAGTTACGAGCAGTACTTC.

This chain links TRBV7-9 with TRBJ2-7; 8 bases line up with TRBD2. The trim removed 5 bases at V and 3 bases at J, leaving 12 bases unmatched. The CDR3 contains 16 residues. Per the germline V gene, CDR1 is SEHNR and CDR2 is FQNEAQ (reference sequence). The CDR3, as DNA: TGTGCCAGCAGCCCTCGAGCGGGAGCTGGGGTCTACGAGCAGTACTTC. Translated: CASSPRAGAGVYEQYF.

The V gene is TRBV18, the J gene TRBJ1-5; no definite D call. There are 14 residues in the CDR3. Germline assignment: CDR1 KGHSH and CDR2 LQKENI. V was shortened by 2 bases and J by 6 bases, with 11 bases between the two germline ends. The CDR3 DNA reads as TGTGCCAGCTCACCAAACGAAGGGAGTCAGCCCCAGCATTTT. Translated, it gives CASSPNEGSQPQHF.

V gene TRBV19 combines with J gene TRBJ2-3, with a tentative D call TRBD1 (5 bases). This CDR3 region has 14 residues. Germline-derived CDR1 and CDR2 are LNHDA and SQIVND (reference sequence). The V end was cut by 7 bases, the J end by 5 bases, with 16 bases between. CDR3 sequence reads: CASNDPTRVDTQYF. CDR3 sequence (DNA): TGTGCCAGTAATGATCCGACCAGGGTAGATACGCAGTATTTT.

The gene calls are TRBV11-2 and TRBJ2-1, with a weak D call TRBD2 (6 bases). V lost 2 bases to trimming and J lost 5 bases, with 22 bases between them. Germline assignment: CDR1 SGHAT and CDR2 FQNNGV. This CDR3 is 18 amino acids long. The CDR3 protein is CASSLPPGVQTSHNEQFF. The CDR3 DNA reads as TGTGCCAGCAGCTTACCCCCGGGTGTCCAGACTAGTCACAATGAGCAGTTCTTC.